This T cell receptor beta chain was captured in a study of CD8+ T cells in alopecia areata. Study-level findings and limits: Scalp clonality, together with expanded CD8+ clones among the top 100, fell significantly with tofacitinib.

Extracted RNA was reverse transcribed, and the resulting cDNA served as sequencing template. Sequencing was performed with immunoSEQ multiplex PCR; in TCRdb, only in-frame clones are kept and a portion is missing. The profile shows roughly 200,000 clones, around 60% of them singletons. The treatment denotes: oral pan-JAK inhibitor, 5-10 mg twice daily. V lost 3 bases, J lost 6 bases, and 10 bases stayed unmatched. Germline lookup yields CDR1 SGDLS and CDR2 YYNGEE. The CDR3 contains 15 residues. This clone was seen only once. Antigen: not known. The sample was CD8+ T cells sorted from blood, taken at week 24, from a patient treated with tofacitinib. The genes are TRBV9 and TRBJ1-1, with 8 bases fitting TRBD1. The TCR was taken from a human donor with alopecia areata. CDR3 in amino acids: CASSAEQGVRSEAFF. In DNA, the CDR3 is TGTGCCAGCAGCGCAGAACAGGGGGTCCGATCTGAAGCTTTCTTT.